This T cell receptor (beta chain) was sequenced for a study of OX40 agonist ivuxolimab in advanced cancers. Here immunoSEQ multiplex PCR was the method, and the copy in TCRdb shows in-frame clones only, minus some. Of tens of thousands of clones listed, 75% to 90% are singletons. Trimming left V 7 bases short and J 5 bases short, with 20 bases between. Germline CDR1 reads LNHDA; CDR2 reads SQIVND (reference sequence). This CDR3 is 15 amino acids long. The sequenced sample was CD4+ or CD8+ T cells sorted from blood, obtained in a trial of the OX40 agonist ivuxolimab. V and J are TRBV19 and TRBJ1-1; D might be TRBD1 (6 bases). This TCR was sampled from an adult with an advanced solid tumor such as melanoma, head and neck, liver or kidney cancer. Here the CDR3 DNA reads TGTGCCAGTAACAAAGGACAGTCTAGGAGGACTGAAGCTTTCTTT. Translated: CASNKGQSRRTEAFF. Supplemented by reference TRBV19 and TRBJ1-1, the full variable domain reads DGGITQSPKYLFRKEGQNVTLSCEQNLNHDAMYWYRQDPGQGLRLIYYSQIVNDFQKGDIAEGYSVSREKKESFPLTVTSAQKNPTAFYLCASNKGQSRRTEAFFGQGTRLTVV.